Listed below are T cell receptor beta chains from one sample, sequenced in a study of blood T cell repertoires in COVID-19. Profiled with immunoSEQ multiplex PCR; TCRdb holds only in-frame clones, not every one. The profile shows more than 200,000 clones, 85% to 90% of them singletons. The sequenced sample was peripheral blood. Receptors originate from a man in his fifties or sixties with COVID-19, enrolled during active disease. CDR3s include the opening cysteine and the closing phenylalanine or tryptophan.

TRBV5-4	TRBJ1-2	14	CASSLQGADYGYTF
TRBV28	TRBJ2-7	16	CASSSPWRLYSYEQYF
TRBV20-1	TRBJ2-5	11	CSAVRQETQYF
TRBV7-6	TRBJ2-2	15	CASSRRDTNTGELFF
TRBV7-6	TRBJ2-1	17	CASSLRTSGRANPEQFF
TRBV27	TRBJ2-1	20	CASSFRTSGGKKGSYNEQFF
TRBV6-4	TRBJ1-2	15	CASSDSTGFGYGYTF
TRBV12-5	TRBJ2-3	14	CASGYRLTTDTQYF
TRBV5-5	TRBJ2-7	16	CASSPPLRGLSYEQYF
TRBV6-4	TRBJ1-2	17	CASSDPISEASNYGYTF
TRBV7-7	TRBJ1-2	13	CASSPGRGGGYTF
TRBV4-2	TRBJ1-6	16	CASSQDSLGGNSPLHF
TRBV11-3	TRBJ2-2	15	CASSSGLAGTGELFF
TRBV5-4	TRBJ1-6	15	CASSPSGTGDSPLHF
TRBV3-1/TRBV3-2	TRBJ1-2	15	CASSHEGQGIPGYTF
TRBV9	TRBJ2-3	16	CASSVGLAGEADTQYF
TRBV19	TRBJ1-5	15	CASSIVHRGNQPQHF
TRBV7-3	TRBJ1-2	15	CASSPSGGLAAGYTF
TRBV29-1	TRBJ2-1	14	CSVEQLAGYNEQFF
TRBV30	TRBJ2-2	14	CAWSEGLEAGELFF
TRBV20-1	TRBJ1-1	10	CSASSAGAFF
TRBV9	TRBJ1-1	14	CASTRTGTNTEAFF
TRBV29-1	TRBJ2-5	13	CSVERGQQETQYF
TRBV19	TRBJ2-7	15	CASSPGLAGEGEQYF
TRBV6-5	TRBJ2-7	14	CASRHASGNYEQYF
TRBV7-6	TRBJ2-3	16	CASSLAIAGGTDTQYF
TRBV19	TRBJ2-1	14	CASTGLAEYNEQFF
TRBV6-5	TRBJ1-6	15	CASSPLGQNNSPLHF
TRBV5-1	TRBJ1-6	15	CASSLSGIYNSPLHF
TRBV19	TRBJ1-4	14	CASRDSQINEKLFF
TRBV18	TRBJ2-7	15	CASSPRRQGIYEQYF
TRBV2	TRBJ2-3	13	CASVRDSTDTQYF
TRBV29-1	TRBJ2-3	15	CSVAKAGGPPDTQYF